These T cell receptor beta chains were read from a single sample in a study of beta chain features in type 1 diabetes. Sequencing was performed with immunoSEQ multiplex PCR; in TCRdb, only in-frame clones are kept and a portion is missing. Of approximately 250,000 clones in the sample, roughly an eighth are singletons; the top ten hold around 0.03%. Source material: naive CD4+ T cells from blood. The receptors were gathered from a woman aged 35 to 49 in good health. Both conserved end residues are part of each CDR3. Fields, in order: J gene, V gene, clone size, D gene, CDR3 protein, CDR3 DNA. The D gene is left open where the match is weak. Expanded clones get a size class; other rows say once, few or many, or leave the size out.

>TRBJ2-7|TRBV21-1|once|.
CASSGGIFAVGDFGQYF
TGTGCCAGCAGCGGGGGGATATTCGCGGTCGGGGACTTTGGGCAGTACTTC
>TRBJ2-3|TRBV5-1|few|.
CASSLAPGTDTQYF
TGCGCCAGCAGCTTGGCCCCCGGCACAGATACGCAGTATTTT
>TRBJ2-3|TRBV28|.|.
CASSLYRDTQYF
TGTGCCAGCAGTTTATATAGAGATACGCAGTATTTT
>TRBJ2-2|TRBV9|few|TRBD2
CASTSGTSGILPGELFF
TGTGCCAGCACCTCCGGGACTAGCGGAATCCTTCCCGGGGAGCTGTTTTTT
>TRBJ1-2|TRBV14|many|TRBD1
CASSSRTGDGYTF
TGTGCCAGCAGCTCAAGGACAGGGGATGGCTACACCTTC
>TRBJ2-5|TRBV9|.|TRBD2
CASSVGGTSGVETQYF
TGTGCCAGCAGCGTAGGGGGGACTAGCGGGGTCGAGACCCAGTACTTC
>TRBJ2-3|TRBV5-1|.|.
CASSASGTSTDTQYF
TGCGCCAGCAGCGCATCCGGGACTAGCACAGATACGCAGTATTTT
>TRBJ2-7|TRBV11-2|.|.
CASSLGRARDEQYF
TGTGCCAGCAGCTTAGGGAGGGCCAGGGACGAGCAGTACTTC
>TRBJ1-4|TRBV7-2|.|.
CASSLTGSSGKLFF
TGTGCCAGCAGCTTGACAGGATCTTCCGGAAAACTGTTTTTT
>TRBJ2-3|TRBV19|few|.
CASSTPGLSIHMDTQYF
TGTGCCAGTAGTACGCCGGGACTTTCAATCCACATGGATACGCAGTATTTT
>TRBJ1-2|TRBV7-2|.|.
CASSSLSRSYGYTF
TGTGCCAGCAGCTCATTAAGCCGGAGCTATGGCTACACCTTC
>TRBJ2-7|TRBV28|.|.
CASSFAAYEQYF
TGTGCCAGCAGTTTTGCGGCCTACGAGCAGTACTTC
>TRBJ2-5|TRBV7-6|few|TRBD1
CASSEDRVGKTQYF
TGTGCCAGCAGCGAGGACAGGGTGGGCAAGACCCAGTACTTC
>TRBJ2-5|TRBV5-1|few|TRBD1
CASSPGQAQETQYF
TGCGCCAGCAGCCCGGGACAGGCCCAAGAGACCCAGTACTTC
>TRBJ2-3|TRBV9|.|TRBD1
CASSVVDRATDTQYF
TGTGCCAGCAGCGTAGTGGACAGGGCCACAGATACGCAGTATTTT
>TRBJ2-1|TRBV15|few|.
CATSRDASAYNEQFF
TGTGCCACCAGCAGAGATGCTAGCGCATACAATGAGCAGTTCTTC
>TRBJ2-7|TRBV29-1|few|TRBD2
CSAIPFSGGSYEQYF
TGCAGCGCCATCCCGTTTAGCGGGGGGTCCTACGAGCAGTACTTC
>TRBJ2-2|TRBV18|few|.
CASSPQGSNTGELFF
TGTGCCAGCTCACCCCAGGGCTCGAACACCGGGGAGCTGTTTTTT
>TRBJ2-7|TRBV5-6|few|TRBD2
CASTTTIAGGHGEQYF
TGTGCCAGCACGACTACAATAGCGGGGGGACATGGGGAGCAGTACTTC
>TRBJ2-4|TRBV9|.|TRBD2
CASSPTDRRGGTKNIQYF
TGTGCCAGCAGCCCGACTGACAGGCGGGGGGGGACCAAAAACATTCAGTACTTC
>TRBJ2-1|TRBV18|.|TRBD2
CASSPGAGGYNEQFF
TGTGCCAGCTCACCAGGAGCGGGGGGATACAATGAGCAGTTCTTC
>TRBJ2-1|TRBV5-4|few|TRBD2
CASSQDGAGGPSNEQFF
TGTGCCAGCAGCCAAGATGGGGCGGGGGGGCCTAGTAATGAGCAGTTCTTC
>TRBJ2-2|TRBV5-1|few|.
CASSLSGGGSGELFF
TGCGCCAGCAGCTTGTCCGGAGGGGGCTCCGGGGAGCTGTTTTTT
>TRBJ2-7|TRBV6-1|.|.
CASTAGFYEQYF
TGTGCCAGCACGGCAGGGTTCTACGAGCAGTACTTC
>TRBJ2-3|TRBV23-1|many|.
CASSHCGDNTDTQYF
TGCGCCAGCAGTCATTGCGGAGATAACACAGATACGCAGTATTTT
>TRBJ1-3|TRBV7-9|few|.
CASSPVGGTGNTIYF
TGTGCCAGCAGCCCGGTCGGGGGAACTGGAAACACCATATATTTT
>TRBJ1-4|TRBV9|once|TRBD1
CASSVRTGVNEKLFF
TGTGCCAGCAGCGTCCGGACAGGGGTTAATGAAAAACTGTTTTTT
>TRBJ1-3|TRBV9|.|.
CASSATPSSGNTIYF
TGTGCCAGCAGCGCGACTCCTAGCTCTGGAAACACCATATATTTT
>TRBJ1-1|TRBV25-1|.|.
CASSESRGNTEAFF
TGTGCCAGCAGTGAATCCCGAGGGAACACTGAAGCTTTCTTT
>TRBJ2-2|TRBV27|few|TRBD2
CASSLAGRGTGELFF
TGTGCCAGCAGTTTAGCAGGGAGGGGCACCGGGGAGCTGTTTTTT
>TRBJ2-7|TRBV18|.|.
CASSPDSYEQYF
TGTGCCAGCTCACCGGACAGTTACGAGCAGTACTTC
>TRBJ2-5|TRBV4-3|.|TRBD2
CASSQSPSGGETQYF
TGCGCCAGCAGCCAAAGCCCTAGCGGGGGGGAGACCCAGTACTTC
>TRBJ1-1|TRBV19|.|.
CASSMGKGIDDTEAFF
TGTGCCAGTAGTATGGGAAAGGGGATAGATGATACTGAAGCTTTCTTT
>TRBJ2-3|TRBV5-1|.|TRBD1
CASSLGQGLADTQYF
TGCGCCAGCAGCTTGGGACAGGGGCTGGCAGATACGCAGTATTTT
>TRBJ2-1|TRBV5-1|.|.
CASSLGQPLQFF
TGCGCCAGCAGCTTGGGACAGCCTCTGCAGTTCTTC
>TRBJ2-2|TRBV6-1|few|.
CASTGIAFGELFF
TGTGCCAGCACTGGCATAGCTTTCGGGGAGCTGTTTTTT
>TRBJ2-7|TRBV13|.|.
CASSFEGLMEYGREEQYF
TGTGCCAGCAGCTTTGAGGGTCTGATGGAATACGGGCGTGAGGAGCAGTACTTC
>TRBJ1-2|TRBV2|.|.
CASSESRTVYGYTF
TGTGCCAGCAGTGAATCCCGGACAGTCTATGGCTACACCTTC
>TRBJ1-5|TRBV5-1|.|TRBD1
CASSWGTGRNQPQHF
TGCGCCAGCAGCTGGGGGACAGGGCGGAATCAGCCCCAGCATTTT
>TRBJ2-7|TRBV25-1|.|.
CASTRTEITYEQYF
TGTGCCAGCACGAGGACAGAGATTACCTACGAGCAGTACTTC
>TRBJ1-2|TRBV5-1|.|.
CASSVTGLATGSYYGYTF
TGCGCCAGCAGCGTGACAGGCCTCGCGACTGGGTCTTACTATGGCTACACCTTC
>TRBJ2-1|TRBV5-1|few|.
CASSSSGQEGNYNEQFF
TGCGCCAGCAGCTCCTCAGGACAGGAGGGGAACTACAATGAGCAGTTCTTC
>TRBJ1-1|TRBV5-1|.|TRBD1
CASHPGGSMNTEAFF
TGCGCCAGCCACCCAGGGGGAAGTATGAACACTGAAGCTTTCTTT
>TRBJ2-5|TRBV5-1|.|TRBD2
CASSSGLVQETQYF
TGCGCCAGCAGCTCGGGACTAGTCCAAGAGACCCAGTACTTC
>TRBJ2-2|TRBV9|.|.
CASSVGAAELFF
TGTGCCAGCAGCGTGGGGGCCGCTGAGCTGTTTTTT
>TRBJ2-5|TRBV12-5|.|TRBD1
CASGLVPGQGDETQYF
TGTGCTAGTGGTTTGGTACCCGGACAGGGGGATGAGACCCAGTACTTC
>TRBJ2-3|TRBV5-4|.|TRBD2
CASRPKAGALAADTQYF
TGTGCCAGCAGACCCAAAGCGGGGGCGCTTGCCGCAGATACGCAGTATTTT
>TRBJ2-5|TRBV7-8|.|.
CASSSGIQETQYF
TGTGCCAGCAGCTCCGGGATCCAAGAGACCCAGTACTTC
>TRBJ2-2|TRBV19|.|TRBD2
CASTWAGGARAGELFF
TGTGCCAGTACATGGGCCGGGGGGGCCAGAGCCGGGGAGCTGTTTTTT
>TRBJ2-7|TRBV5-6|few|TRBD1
CASSRDRVIGEQYF
TGTGCCAGCAGCCGGGACAGGGTCATAGGCGAGCAGTACTTC
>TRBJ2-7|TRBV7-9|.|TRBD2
CASSLEGTSDRYF
TGTGCCAGCAGCTTAGAAGGGACTAGCGATCGGTACTTC
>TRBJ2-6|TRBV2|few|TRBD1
CANQGASGANVLTF
TGTGCCAACCAGGGGGCTTCTGGGGCCAACGTCCTGACTTTC
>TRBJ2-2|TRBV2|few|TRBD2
CASARAGVAGELFF
TGTGCCAGCGCGAGGGCGGGGGTGGCCGGGGAGCTGTTTTTT
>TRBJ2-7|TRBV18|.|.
CASSPGGEQYF
TGTGCCAGCTCCCCCGGGGGAGAGCAGTACTTC
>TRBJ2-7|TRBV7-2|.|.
CASSFRDNFYEQYF
TGTGCCAGCAGCTTCCGGGACAACTTTTACGAGCAGTACTTC
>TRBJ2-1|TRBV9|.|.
CASSVETGGVNEQFF
TGTGCCAGCAGCGTAGAAACGGGGGGCGTCAATGAGCAGTTCTTC
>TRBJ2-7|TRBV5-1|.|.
CASSPPRGGAYEQYF
TGCGCCAGCAGCCCCCCGAGAGGGGGGGCCTACGAGCAGTACTTC
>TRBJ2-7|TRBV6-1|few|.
CASSEHGVMDEQYF
TGTGCCAGCAGTGAACACGGGGTCATGGACGAGCAGTACTTC
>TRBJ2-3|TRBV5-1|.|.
CASSPGQSTDTQYF
TGCGCCAGCAGCCCTGGACAGTCCACAGATACGCAGTATTTT